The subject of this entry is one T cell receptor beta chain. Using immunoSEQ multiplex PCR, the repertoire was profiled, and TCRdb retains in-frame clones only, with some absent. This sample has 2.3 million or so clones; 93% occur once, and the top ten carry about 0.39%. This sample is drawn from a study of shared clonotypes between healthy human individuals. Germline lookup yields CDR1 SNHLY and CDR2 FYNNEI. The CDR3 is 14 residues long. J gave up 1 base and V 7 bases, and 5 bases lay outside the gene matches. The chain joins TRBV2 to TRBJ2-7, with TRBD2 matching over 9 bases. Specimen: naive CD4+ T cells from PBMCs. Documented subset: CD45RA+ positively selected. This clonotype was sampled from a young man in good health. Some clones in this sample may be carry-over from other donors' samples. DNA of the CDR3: TGTGCCAGCAAGGAGCGGGAGGCGTCCTACGAGCAGTACTTC. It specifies CASKEREASYEQYF. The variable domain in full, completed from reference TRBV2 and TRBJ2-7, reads EPEVTQTPSHQVTQMGQEVILRCVPISNHLYFYWYRQILGQKVEFLVSFYNNEISEKSEIFDDQFSVERPDGSNFTLKIRSTKLEDSAMYFCASKEREASYEQYFGPGTRLTVT.